These 18 T cell receptor beta chains came from one sample sequenced in a study of blood T cell repertoires in COVID-19. Clones were read by immunoSEQ multiplex PCR, and TCRdb kept only the in-frame ones, dropping some. The sample has approximately 67,000 clones, around 86% seen once. Sequencing input: peripheral blood. These receptor sequences come from a man aged 45 to 65 with active COVID-19.

V and J are TRBV11-2 and TRBJ2-1; 9 bases are a match to TRBD2. The V gene end was trimmed by 0 bases and the J gene end by 9 bases; junction bases not matched to a gene: 9. This CDR3 contains 16 residues. Germline V lookup: CDR1 SGHAT, CDR2 FQNNGV. The CDR3 loop reads CASSLDRIAGVAEQFF. The CDR3 DNA reads TGTGCCAGCAGCTTAGATCGAATAGCGGGAGTTGCTGAGCAGTTCTTC.

In this sample, this clone turned up once. V is TRBV4-2 and J is TRBJ1-6; possibly TRBD1 for D (6 bases). CDR3 length: 16 residues. The germline V and J ends were trimmed by 0 bases and 8 bases, with 14 bases remaining between them. Germline CDR1 reads LGHNA; CDR2 reads YNFKEQ. The CDR3 region is CASSQDSTQGYSPLHF. For the CDR3, the DNA is TGTGCCAGCAGCCAAGATTCGACACAGGGTTATTCACCCCTCCACTTT.

J is TRBJ1-6 and V is TRBV3-1 (or the pseudogene TRBV3-2), with a tentative D call TRBD1 (5 bases). The CDR3 contains 11 residues. In germline, CDR1 is LGHDT, CDR2 YNNKEL (reference sequence). The V end lost 7 bases, the J end lost 16 bases, and 14 bases lay between the germline ends. As DNA, the CDR3 is TGTGCCAGCACGAAAGGAGGGGAGCTCCACTTT. It specifies CASTKGGELHF.

The chain carries TRBV11-3 and TRBJ2-5; TRBD2 might be the D (6 bases). V lost 3 bases and J 14 bases, leaving 16 bases between the germline ends. CDR3 size: 12 residues. Per the germline V gene, CDR1 is SGHNT and CDR2 is YENEEA. The CDR3 coding sequence is TGTGCCAGCAGCTTTGTGGCGGGGCTTAATTACTTC. It yields the protein CASSFVAGLNYF.

The V gene is TRBV30, the J gene TRBJ1-5; D possibly corresponds to TRBD1 (5 bases). The germline gives CDR1 GTSNPN, CDR2 SVGIG (reference sequence). Trimming took off 1 base at V and 4 bases at J, with 8 bases between the two ends. This CDR3 spans 13 amino acids. This CDR3 is CAWSGGGNQPQHF. The CDR3 nucleotides read TGTGCCTGGAGTGGCGGGGGGAATCAGCCCCAGCATTTT.

The chain combines TRBV15 with TRBJ2-5, with 8 bases lining up with TRBD1. The junction had 11 bases not matched to a gene; V was cut back by 4 bases and J by 4 bases. The V gene's germline CDR1 is LNHNV and CDR2 YYDKDF (reference sequence). The CDR3 sequence is 16 residues long. The CDR3 DNA sequence: TGTGCCACCAGCAAAGCAGGGGGCTTTGTGGGAGAGACCCAGTACTTC. Amino acids: CATSKAGGFVGETQYF.

This chain links TRBV19 with TRBJ2-7, with D possibly TRBD1 on 6 matching bases. Looked up from germline, CDR1 is LNHDA and CDR2 is SQIVND (reference sequence). The ends were cut back, 8 bases at V and 4 bases at J, with 18 bases in the middle. The CDR3 is made up of 14 amino acids. CDR3 sequence: CASRADRYMYEQYF. The CDR3 region has the DNA TGTGCCAGTCGAGCCGACAGGTACATGTACGAGCAGTACTTC.

This chain uses TRBV29-1 with TRBJ1-1; TRBD1 aligns across 9 bases. The V gene end was trimmed by 7 bases and the J gene end by 2 bases; junction bases not matched to a gene: 5. This CDR3 is 13 amino acids long. Germline V gene data show CDR1 as SQVTM and CDR2 as ANQGSEA. CDR3 region: CSAWGQGNTEAFF. In DNA form, the CDR3 reads TGCAGCGCCTGGGGACAGGGTAACACTGAAGCTTTCTTT.

The chain combines TRBV11-2 with TRBJ2-3; 10 nucleotides match TRBD1. V lost 3 bases, J lost 4 bases, and 7 bases stayed unmatched. Germline lookup yields CDR1 SGHAT and CDR2 FQNNGV. The CDR3 length is 16 residues. Written as DNA, the CDR3 is TGTGCCAGCAGCTTCGTGGACAGGGGGATTGCAGATACGCAGTATTTT. This gives the protein CASSFVDRGIADTQYF.

This clone was observed a handful of times. The chain links TRBV7-2 to TRBJ2-1; 9 bases agree with TRBD2. This CDR3 region has 15 residues. In germline, CDR1 is SGHTA, CDR2 FQGNSA. V lost 1 base and J lost 3; bases outside the gene matches: 1. CDR3 sequence (DNA): TGTGCCAGCAGCTTAGAAGCGGGGGGCTACAATGAGCAGTTCTTC. The encoded protein is CASSLEAGGYNEQFF.

The CDR3 DNA reads as TGTGCCAGCAGATTCCTAGCGGGAGAGTCCTACGAGCAGTACTTC. Residues: CASRFLAGESYEQYF. The rearrangement links TRBV7-2 to TRBJ2-7; 10 bases are shared with TRBD2. The germline gives CDR1 SGHTA, CDR2 FQGNSA. The CDR3 runs 15 residues. The V and J ends lost 6 bases and 1 base, in that order; junction bases with no gene match: 6.

This chain links TRBV20-1 with TRBJ2-1; the D gene is possibly TRBD2 (6 bases). Deletions cut 5 bases from V and 11 bases from J, with 10 bases between. The CDR3 extends over 10 amino acids. Germline loops: CDR1 DFQATT, CDR2 SNEGSKA (reference sequence). CDR3 residues: CSADGGKQFF. In DNA, the CDR3 is TGCAGTGCTGACGGGGGAAAGCAGTTCTTC.

This clone has a single count. This chain connects TRBV13 to TRBJ1-2, with TRBD1 identical over 9 bases. After removal of 5 bases from V and 8 bases from J, the junction contained 9 bases not matched to a gene. Per the germline V gene, CDR1 is PRHDT and CDR2 is FYEKMQ (reference sequence). This CDR3 contains 14 residues. The CDR3 DNA reads TGTGCCAGCAGCGACTACCGGGACAGGGAAGGCTACACCTTC. Translation: CASSDYRDREGYTF. The full variable domain, completed using reference TRBV13 and TRBJ1-2, is AAGVIQSPRHLIKEKRETATLKCYPIPRHDTVYWYQQGPGQDPQFLISFYEKMQSDKGSIPDRFSAQQFSDYHSELNMSSLELGDSALYFCASSDYRDREGYTFGSGTRLTVV.

This clone has a handful of counts. Other DNA sequences from this sample encode an identical CDR3 as well. The rearrangement links TRBV12-3 or TRBV12-4 to TRBJ1-1; D gene ambiguous. This CDR3 contains 13 residues. Trimming left V 3 bases short and J 1 base short, with 6 bases between. This chain's CDR3 is CASSFTGNTEAFF. The CDR3 DNA reads as TGTGCCAGCAGTTTTACGGGGAACACTGAAGCTTTCTTT.

CDR3: CASSLGGGSGVDEQFF. The CDR3 DNA is TGCGCCAGCAGCTTGGGCGGGGGCAGCGGGGTCGATGAGCAGTTCTTC. The V call is TRBV5-1, the J call TRBJ2-1, with D possibly matching TRBD2 (7 bases). This CDR3 is 16 amino acids long. V was pared by 0 bases and J by 8 bases, with 18 bases between. The germline V gene encodes CDR1 SGHRS and CDR2 YFSETQ. The variable domain in full, completed from reference TRBV5-1 and TRBJ2-1, reads KAGVTQTPRYLIKTRGQQVTLSCSPISGHRSVSWYQQTPGQGLQFLFEYFSETQRNKGNFPGRFSGRQFSNSRSEMNVSTLELGDSALYLCASSLGGGSGVDEQFFGPGTRLTVL.

The V gene is TRBV6-2 or TRBV6-3, the J gene TRBJ1-4; TRBD1 agrees at 8 bases. Looked up from germline, CDR1 is MNHEY and CDR2 is SVGEGT. J gave up 7 bases and V 5 bases, and 9 bases lay outside the gene matches. The CDR3 runs to 15 residues. For the CDR3, the DNA is TGTGCCAGCAGTCGCCCGGGACAGGTTATTGAAAAACTGTTTTTT. Translating it yields CASSRPGQVIEKLFF.

The rearrangement joins TRBV11-2 to TRBJ1-1; a weak D match, TRBD1 (6 bases). The CDR3 consists of 17 residues. V gave up 7 bases and J gave up 5 bases, with 26 bases separating them. Germline lookup yields CDR1 SGHAT and CDR2 FQNNGV. The CDR3 is CASNGLSGPGVGTEAFF. The CDR3 nucleotides read TGTGCCAGCAACGGACTTAGTGGTCCAGGGGTTGGAACTGAAGCTTTCTTT.

This chain links TRBV9 with TRBJ2-1; D ambiguous. Germline-derived CDR1 and CDR2 are SGDLS and YYNGEE. The V and J ends lost 0 bases and 5 bases respectively, with 6 bases between them. The CDR3 totals 13 residues. CDR3 region: CASSVGQNNEQFF. The CDR3 DNA reads TGTGCCAGCAGCGTAGGGCAGAACAATGAGCAGTTCTTC. Drawing the rest from reference TRBV9 and TRBJ2-1, the complete variable domain is DSGVTQTPKHLITATGQRVTLRCSPRSGDLSVYWYQQSLDQGLQFLIQYYNGEERAKGNILERFSAQQFPDLHSELNLSSLELGDSALYFCASSVGQNNEQFFGPGTRLTVL.